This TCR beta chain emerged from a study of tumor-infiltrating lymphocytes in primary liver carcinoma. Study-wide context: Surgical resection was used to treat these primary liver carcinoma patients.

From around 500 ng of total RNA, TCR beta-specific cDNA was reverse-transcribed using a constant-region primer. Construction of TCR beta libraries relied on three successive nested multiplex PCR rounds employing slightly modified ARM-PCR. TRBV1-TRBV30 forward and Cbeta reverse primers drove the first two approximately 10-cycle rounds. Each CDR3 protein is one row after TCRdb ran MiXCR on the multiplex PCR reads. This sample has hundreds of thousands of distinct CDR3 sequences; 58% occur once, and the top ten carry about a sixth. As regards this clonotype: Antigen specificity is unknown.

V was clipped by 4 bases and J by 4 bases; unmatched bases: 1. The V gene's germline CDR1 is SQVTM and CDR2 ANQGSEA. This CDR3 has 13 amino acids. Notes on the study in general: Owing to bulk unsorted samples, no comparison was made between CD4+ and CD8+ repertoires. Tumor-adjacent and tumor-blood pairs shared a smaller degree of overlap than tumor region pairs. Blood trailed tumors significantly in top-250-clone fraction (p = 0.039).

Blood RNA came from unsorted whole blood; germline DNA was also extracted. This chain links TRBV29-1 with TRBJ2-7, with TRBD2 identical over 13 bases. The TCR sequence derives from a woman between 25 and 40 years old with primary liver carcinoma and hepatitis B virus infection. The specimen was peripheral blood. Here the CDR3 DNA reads TGCAGCGTTGCGGGACTAGCGGGGTACGAGCAGTACTTC. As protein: CSVAGLAGYEQYF.